This TCR beta chain comes out of a study of T cell responses to AZD1222 COVID-19 vaccine. Overall study results and limits: Distributed over spike, vaccine-associated CD4 TCRs predominated at 160-218 and 743-854. Repertoires were sampled only after the peak T cell response. Donors skewed white British and female; clonal diversity was possibly underestimated.

Combined were second doses at about 4 or about 12 weeks. TCRdb's copy holds only in-frame clones and misses some; the assay was immunoSEQ multiplex PCR. This table holds 150,000 to 200,000 clones, roughly 92% found once. In regard to this clone: Its target is unknown.

Germline CDR1 is SGDLS and CDR2 is YYNGEE. The CDR3 sequence is 13 residues long. Trimming took 3 bases from V and 6 from J, leaving 10 bases between them. The chain employs TRBV9 and TRBJ1-5, with no clear D. The sample in question was peripheral blood, obtained 28 days after the second AZD1222 dose. The TCR originated in an adult who received the AZD1222 COVID-19 vaccine. The CDR3 DNA follows: TGTGCCAGCAGCGCCTGGGAAGGTCAGCCCCAGCATTTT. Protein sequence: CASSAWEGQPQHF.